Shown below are 12 T cell receptor beta chains from a single sample sequenced in a study of T cell clusters in autoimmune cytopenias. One tube held mixed TRB-A and TRB-B primer pools for touch-down PCR. TCRdb reprocessed the multiplex PCR reads and keeps a single row for each CDR3 protein, giving no DNA. This sample's table reports 6,500 to 7,000 distinct CDR3 sequences. TRB was amplified from approximately 250 ng of peripheral blood genomic DNA per sample. Another study also made use of these data, one on T cell repertoires in aging, cancer and after chemotherapy.

The material sequenced was peripheral blood. The receptors were sampled from a human donor in good health.

This clonotype is identified as medium-sized from frequency. The chain joins TRBV29-1 to TRBJ2-1. The CDR3 length is 12 residues. CDR1 and CDR2 (germline): SQVTM, ANQGSEA. CDR3 sequence reads: CSTTITDNEQFF.

CDR3 region: CASSLLPLGPYNEQFF. The chain combines TRBV27 with TRBJ2-1; TCRdb indicates TRBD1, and absent DNA this call remains unverified. CDR1 is MNHEY, CDR2 SMNVEV, per germline (reference sequence). The CDR3 is 16 residues long.

This sequence joins TRBV5-1 and TRBJ2-2; TCRdb proposes TRBD1, but this gene call is untestable without DNA. This CDR3 is built from 16 residues. Germline values: CDR1 SGHRS, CDR2 YFSETQ. CDR3 loop: CASSMFGRTGTGELFF.

This clonotype is classed as medium-sized by frequency. CDR3: CASSVTGANTGELFF. This chain connects TRBV5-6 to TRBJ2-2; the D gene TCRdb calls, TRBD1, cannot be checked with no DNA. The germline gives CDR1 SGHDT, CDR2 YYEEEE. CDR3 length: 15 residues.

This clonotype ranks as medium-sized in terms of frequency. The chain has TRBV29-1 and TRBJ1-4. Germline lookup yields CDR1 SQVTM and CDR2 ANQGSEA. The CDR3 sequence is 14 residues long. CDR3 residues: CSVVLGRTPEKLFF. Complete variable domain (other parts from reference TRBV29-1 and TRBJ1-4): SAVISQKPSRDICQRGTSLTIQCQVDSQVTMMFWYRQQPGQSLTLIATANQGSEATYESGFVIDKFPISRPNLTFSTLTVSNMSPEDSSIYLCSVVLGRTPEKLFFGSGTQLSVL.

The genes are TRBV27 and TRBJ2-2; as DNA is missing, the TRBD1 call by TCRdb cannot be tested. CDR1 MNHEY and CDR2 SMNVEV come from the germline V gene (reference sequence). The CDR3 is 16 amino acids. This chain's CDR3 is CASSLSGTGFTGELFF.

The chain joins TRBV6-5 to TRBJ2-7; TCRdb calls TRBD1, which cannot be checked without DNA. CDR3 length equals 15 residues. From germline, CDR1 is MNHEY and CDR2 SVGAGI. This CDR3 reads CASSEDRAVNFEQYF.

This rearrangement joins TRBV5-5 to TRBJ1-1. Germline lookup yields CDR1 SGHKS and CDR2 YYEKEE (reference sequence). The length of the CDR3 is 15 residues. The CDR3 region is CASSLVVGMNTEAFF.

The chain links TRBV6-5 to TRBJ1-6. The CDR3 sequence is 16 residues long. CDR1 and CDR2 (germline): MNHEY, SVGAGI. The CDR3 protein is CASSLLTATYNSPLHF.

CDR3 loop: CASSPTGPGYYGYTF. V gene TRBV6-1 combines with J gene TRBJ1-2; the D call from TCRdb, TRBD1, cannot be confirmed without DNA. Germline V gives CDR1 MNHNS, CDR2 SASEGT. This CDR3 has 15 amino acids.

The chain couples TRBV6-6 to TRBJ2-1; absent DNA, TCRdb's TRBD2 call cannot be checked. Germline CDR1 MNHNY, CDR2 SVGAGI (reference sequence). The CDR3 sequence is 16 residues long. Here the CDR3 reads CASSYSISGKSNEQFF.

This chain joins TRBV12-3 or TRBV12-4 and TRBJ2-1; TCRdb lists TRBD2, though no DNA is available to test this call. This CDR3 spans 15 amino acids. Here the CDR3 reads CASSPRASGYNKQFF.